These 29 T cell receptor beta chains originate from one sample sequenced in a study of PD-1 blockade in mismatch repair-deficient tumors. Data came from immunoSEQ multiplex PCR; TCRdb stores just in-frame clones and leaves some out. The sample records some 26,000 clones, more than 80% being singletons. The sample consisted of peripheral blood, taken 12 weeks after starting pembrolizumab. All receptors come from an adult with mismatch repair-deficient cancer.

The V call is TRBV5-1, the J call TRBJ2-3; D is undetermined. This CDR3 has 14 residues. Trimming left V 6 bases short and J 0 bases short, with 11 bases between. The germline CDR1 and CDR2 sequences are SGHRS and YFSETQ. CDR3 DNA: TGCGCCAGCAATAGACAATCTAGCACAGATACGCAGTATTTT. Its protein is CASNRQSSTDTQYF.

Remarks on this clone: The identical CDR3 is also encoded by other nucleotide sequences in the sample. The V call is TRBV19, the J call TRBJ1-1; D gene uncertain. This CDR3 spans 11 amino acids. The germline V gene has CDR1 LNHDA and CDR2 SQIVND (reference sequence). V was shortened by 6 bases and J by 11 bases, with 13 bases between the two germline ends. The CDR3 sequence: CASRKALEAFF. In nucleotides, the CDR3 is TGTGCCAGTAGAAAAGCTCTAGAGGCTTTCTTT.

This rearrangement joins TRBV11-2 to TRBJ2-7, with TRBD2 identical over 14 bases. CDR1 SGHAT and CDR2 FQNNGV come from the germline V gene. The V and J ends lost 4 bases and 7 bases, in that order; junction bases with no gene match: 9. This CDR3 region has 16 residues. The CDR3 nucleotides read TGTGCCAGCAGCTCGGGGACTAGCGGGAGACCTCTGGAGCAGTACTTC. Its protein product is CASSSGTSGRPLEQYF. The variable domain in full, completed from reference TRBV11-2 and TRBJ2-7, reads EAGVAQSPRYKIIEKRQSVAFWCNPISGHATLYWYQQILGQGPKLLIQFQNNGVVDDSQLPKDRFSAERLKGVDSTLKIQPAKLEDSAVYLCASSSGTSGRPLEQYFGPGTRLTVT.

The V call is TRBV19, the J call TRBJ1-5; the D is unclear. The CDR3 sequence is 13 residues long. V lost 3 bases, J lost 6 bases, and 9 bases lay in between. Germline loops: CDR1 LNHDA, CDR2 SQIVND (reference sequence). CDR3 DNA: TGTGCCAGTAGTATTGGGCATAGTCAGCCCCAGCATTTT. This gives the protein CASSIGHSQPQHF. Full variable domain (rest looked up from reference TRBV19 and TRBJ1-5): DGGITQSPKYLFRKEGQNVTLSCEQNLNHDAMYWYRQDPGQGLRLIYYSQIVNDFQKGDIAEGYSVSREKKESFPLTVTSAQKNPTAFYLCASSIGHSQPQHFGDGTRLSIL.

By frequency in the sample, this clone is medium-sized (0.01 to 0.1%). The chain is built from TRBV14 and TRBJ2-3; D is possibly TRBD2 (5 bases). Trimming removed 0 bases from V and 8 bases from J, with 12 bases in between. The CDR3 is made up of 14 amino acids. Germline V gives CDR1 SGHDN, CDR2 FVKESK. The CDR3: CASSQDLGVGTQYF. DNA for the CDR3: TGTGCCAGCAGCCAAGATCTCGGGGTCGGTACGCAGTATTTT.

This sequence joins TRBV6-6 and TRBJ2-7, with TRBD2 matching 11 bases. Germline loops: CDR1 MNHNY, CDR2 SVGAGI (reference sequence). The CDR3 is 14 amino acids. Unmatched junction bases numbered 1, after V lost 2 bases and J lost 4 bases. For the CDR3, the DNA is TGTGCCAGCAGTTACACTAGCGGGAGTTACGAGCAGTACTTC. It specifies CASSYTSGSYEQYF.

For this clone: Compared with germline, one end of the junction differs, possibly owing to a read error. The chain employs TRBV7-7 and TRBJ2-1; TRBD2 matches 9 bases. Germline V gene data show CDR1 as SSHAT and CDR2 as FNYEAQ (reference sequence). This CDR3 spans 15 amino acids. In DNA, the CDR3 is TGTGCTAGCAGCTTAGCCCTAGCGGGATACAATGAGCAGTTCTTC. Translated: CASSLALAGYNEQFF.

V usage is TRBV9 and J usage is TRBJ2-5, with D tentatively TRBD2 (6 bases). CDR1 is SGDLS and CDR2 is YYNGEE in the germline V gene. This CDR3 is built from 16 residues. The V end lost 4 bases, the J end lost 5 bases, and 21 bases lay between the germline ends. CDR3 protein: CASSFSEGEGWETQYF. DNA of the CDR3: TGTGCCAGCAGCTTCTCGGAGGGAGAGGGGTGGGAGACCCAGTACTTC.

The V call is TRBV30, the J call TRBJ2-4; D may be TRBD1 (5 bases). Germline V CDR1 and CDR2: GTSNPN, SVGIG (reference sequence). V lost 5 bases to trimming and J lost 1 base, with 12 bases between them. This CDR3 region has 14 residues. The CDR3 here is CAWEKAGAKNIQYF. CDR3 nucleotides: TGTGCCTGGGAAAAGGCAGGGGCCAAAAACATTCAGTACTTC.

This chain uses TRBV10-3 with TRBJ1-1; maybe TRBD1 (6 bases). The CDR3 sequence is 15 residues long. CDR1 and CDR2 from the germline V gene are ENHRY and SYGVKD. Trimming shortened V by 10 bases and J by 2 bases, and 20 bases separated the two germline ends. CDR3 residues: CATLRGGGVNTEAFF. CDR3 in DNA: TGTGCCACCCTGAGAGGGGGAGGGGTTAACACTGAAGCTTTCTTT.

This chain connects TRBV25-1 to TRBJ2-2; TRBD1 might be the D (5 bases). V shed 6 bases and J shed 2 bases, with 10 bases lying between them. CDR3 length: 14 amino acids. CDR1 and CDR2 (germline): MGHDK, SYGVNS. The CDR3 sequence: CASRDSINTGELFF. Here the CDR3 DNA reads TGTGCCAGCAGAGACAGTATTAACACCGGGGAGCTGTTTTTT.

The chain joins TRBV7-2 to TRBJ2-3; the match to TRBD1 covers 8 bases. V gave up 5 bases and J gave up 2 bases; unmatched junction bases: 6. Germline V gene sequence: CDR1 SGHTA, CDR2 FQGNSA. This CDR3 spans 15 amino acids. This chain's CDR3 is CASSRRGPVTDTQYF. DNA of the CDR3: TGTGCCAGCAGCCGCAGGGGGCCGGTCACAGATACGCAGTATTTT. Full variable domain (remainder filled in from reference TRBV7-2 and TRBJ2-3): GAGVSQSPSNKVTEKGKDVELRCDPISGHTALYWYRQSLGQGLEFLIYFQGNSAPDKSGLPSDRFSAERTGGSVSTLTIQRTQQEDSAVYLCASSRRGPVTDTQYFGPGTRLTVL.

The genes are TRBV28 and TRBJ2-2, with 11 nucleotides matching TRBD2. Per germline, CDR1 MDHEN and CDR2 SYDVKM. This CDR3 is 16 amino acids long. The ends lost 5 bases at V and 4 bases at J; junction bases unmatched: 6. CDR3 sequence reads: CASSIGTSGFTGELFF. The CDR3 region has the DNA TGTGCCAGCAGTATTGGGACTAGCGGTTTCACCGGGGAGCTGTTTTTT.

A single count supports this clone. The V call is TRBV28, the J call TRBJ1-5; 10 nucleotides match TRBD1. Per the germline V gene, CDR1 is MDHEN and CDR2 is SYDVKM. J was trimmed by 7 bases and V by 5 bases; bases with no gene match: 11. The CDR3 sequence is 16 residues long. The CDR3 DNA reads as TGTGCCAGCAGTACCTATGACAGGGGGCTCTGGCAGCCCCAGCATTTT. Amino acids: CASSTYDRGLWQPQHF.

This clone has only a few counts. The CDR3 loop reads CASSLESGEANIQYF. For the CDR3, the DNA is TGTGCCAGCAGCTTAGAATCCGGGGAAGCAAACATTCAGTACTTC. V gene TRBV11-2 combines with J gene TRBJ2-4, with TRBD2 as a possible D gene (5 bases). V gave up 0 bases and J gave up 6 bases, with 12 bases separating them. This CDR3 region has 15 residues. Germline CDR1 SGHAT, CDR2 FQNNGV.

This chain connects TRBV4-2 to TRBJ2-3; D uncertain. Trimming left V 0 bases short and J 3 bases short, with 10 bases between. This CDR3 has 15 residues. Germline assignment: CDR1 LGHNA and CDR2 YNFKEQ. Written as DNA, the CDR3 is TGTGCCAGCAGCCAAGATGGGGAAGTAACAGATACGCAGTATTTT. This encodes CASSQDGEVTDTQYF.

The chain couples TRBV23-1 to TRBJ2-2, with D perhaps being TRBD1 or TRBD2 (5 bases each). TRBV23-1 is reported as an ORF; its role is uncertain. Trimming took 8 bases from V and 0 from J, leaving 19 bases between them. CDR3 length equals 17 residues. Here the CDR3 reads CASQPGAERPNTGELFF. The CDR3 nucleotides are TGCGCCAGCCAGCCCGGGGCAGAAAGACCGAACACCGGGGAGCTGTTTTTT.

As DNA, the CDR3 is TGTGCCAGCAGCTTAGGACTCCCAGGGGCGGATACGCAGTATTTT. This sequence encodes CASSLGLPGADTQYF. The rearrangement joins TRBV7-9 to TRBJ2-3, with D possibly being TRBD1 (6 bases). The CDR3 is 15 residues long. V shed 1 base and J shed 6 bases, with 14 bases lying between them. The germline V gene encodes CDR1 SEHNR and CDR2 FQNEAQ (reference sequence).

Here the CDR3 reads CASSVQATYEQYF. The CDR3 nucleotides read TGTGCCAGCAGTGTCCAGGCCACCTACGAGCAGTACTTC. The chain has TRBV2 and TRBJ2-7; D remains unclear. This CDR3 has 13 amino acids. Germline V gene sequence: CDR1 SNHLY, CDR2 FYNNEI. Trimming removed 4 bases at V and 2 bases at J, with 9 bases between.

The chain uses TRBV11-3 and TRBJ2-7; D gene unclear. The CDR3 contains 14 residues. The V gene lost 1 base and the J gene lost 1 base, with 8 bases spanning the gap. Germline V CDR1 and CDR2: SGHNT, YENEEA. The CDR3 DNA follows: TGTGCCAGCAGCTTAGGTTCGGAGTCCTACGAGCAGTACTTC. Protein: CASSLGSESYEQYF.

V and J are TRBV6-4 and TRBJ2-3; D is ambiguous. Germline lookup yields CDR1 MRHNA and CDR2 SNTAGT. V was pared by 0 bases and J by 2 bases, with 3 bases between. The CDR3 contains 13 residues. Written as DNA, the CDR3 is TGTGCCAGCAGTGACTCGGACACAGATACGCAGTATTTT. It codes for CASSDSDTDTQYF.

A single count supports this clone. The chain is built from TRBV30 and TRBJ1-1; the D is unclear. Per germline, CDR1 GTSNPN and CDR2 SVGIG (reference sequence). This CDR3 has 13 residues. Trimming removed 2 bases from V and 5 bases from J, with 12 bases in between. The CDR3 spells CAWSITGSTEAFF. In DNA, the CDR3 is TGTGCCTGGAGTATCACGGGCTCAACTGAAGCTTTCTTT.

This clone was seen more than once but under ten times. The junction departs from the called germline gene at one end, perhaps through a read error. The chain couples TRBV6-5 to TRBJ2-7; D not certain. Germline V gives CDR1 MNHEY, CDR2 SVGAGI. This CDR3 contains 15 residues. The CDR3 region has the DNA TGTGCCAGCAATCCGGCCCCGGATAGCTCCCACGAGCAGTACTTC. This gives the protein CASNPAPDSSHEQYF.

The chain is built from TRBV5-5 and TRBJ2-3; D gene ambiguous. Trimming left V 5 bases short and J 0 bases short, with 4 bases between. Germline V gene data show CDR1 as SGHKS and CDR2 as YYEKEE (reference sequence). This CDR3 is 12 amino acids long. The CDR3 DNA sequence: TGTGCCAGCAGAATTAGCACAGATACGCAGTATTTT. It translates to CASRISTDTQYF.

The chain carries TRBV29-1 and TRBJ2-7, with D perhaps being TRBD1 or TRBD2 (6 bases each). This CDR3 spans 15 amino acids. CDR1 and CDR2 (germline): SQVTM, ANQGSEA. V shed 0 bases and J shed 4 bases, with 16 bases lying between them. CDR3 residues: CSVEDRGGLRYEQYF. The CDR3 DNA is TGCAGCGTTGAAGATCGTGGGGGGCTCCGGTACGAGCAGTACTTC.

Turning to this clone: The same CDR3 also results from other DNA sequences found in this sample. The CDR3 nucleotides read TGTGCCTGGGAAGGACAGGGGTCGACACAGGCTTTCTTT. It encodes CAWEGQGSTQAFF. V gene TRBV30 combines with J gene TRBJ1-1; 9 positions match TRBD1. Germline lookup yields CDR1 GTSNPN and CDR2 SVGIG (reference sequence). The CDR3 has 13 residues. V was clipped by 5 bases and J by 11 bases; unmatched bases: 12. Drawing the rest from reference TRBV30 and TRBJ1-1, the complete variable domain is SQTIHQWPATLVQPVGSPLSLECTVEGTSNPNLYWYRQAAGRGLQLLFYSVGIGQISSEVPQNLSASRPQDRQFILSSKKLLLSDSGFYLCAWEGQGSTQAFFGQGTRLTVV.

The J gene is TRBJ1-2, the V gene TRBV5-4; D is perhaps TRBD1 (5 bases). The germline V gene encodes CDR1 SGHNT and CDR2 YYREEE (reference sequence). The CDR3 is 13 amino acids. Trimming left V 4 bases short and J 2 bases short, with 9 bases between. In DNA form, the CDR3 reads TGTGCCAGCAGCCCGAGACAGAACTATGGCTACACCTTC. Translated, it gives CASSPRQNYGYTF.

The genes are TRBV6-1 and TRBJ2-7, with 11 bases lining up with TRBD2. Germline CDR1 is MNHNS and CDR2 is SASEGT. V shed 6 bases, J shed 4 bases, and the junction held 8 bases outside the gene matches. CDR3 size: 15 residues. The CDR3 here is CASRDWTSGSYEQYF. DNA for the CDR3: TGTGCCAGCAGGGACTGGACTAGCGGGTCATACGAGCAGTACTTC.

The V and J genes are TRBV6-4 and TRBJ2-3; the match to TRBD2 covers 7 bases. Germline V CDR1 and CDR2: MRHNA, SNTAGT. With 2 bases clipped from V and 4 bases from J, the junction kept 3 bases outside the gene matches. The CDR3 consists of 14 residues. This CDR3 reads CASSDGAGADTQYF. CDR3 bases: TGTGCCAGCAGTGACGGGGCGGGGGCAGATACGCAGTATTTT.